The 22 T cell receptor beta chains below were found in one sample sequenced in a study of blood T cell repertoires in COVID-19 (dated by TCRdb to 2018 to 2020). The library was generated by the immunoSEQ multiplex PCR assay. This is the immuneACCESS table as TCRdb keeps it, with only in-frame sequences that have V and J called. A part of the clones is gone; compared with another copy, unresolved V genes explain less than half, and the rest is unexplained. The sample table lists about 150,000 clones, approximately 86% of them with a count of one. The ten largest make up 2.5% to 4% of the sample. Source material: peripheral blood. The receptors shown here come from a man in his 70s with acute or convalescent COVID-19.

This clone showed up just once. V gene TRBV4-2 combines with J gene TRBJ2-2; TRBD2 is a possible D gene (6 bases). Deletions cut 1 base from V and 1 base from J, with 13 bases between. The CDR3 runs 17 residues. Per germline, CDR1 LGHNA and CDR2 YNFKEQ. The DNA of the CDR3 is TGTGCCAGCAGCCAAGCCTCGGGGGTTAGGAACACCGGGGAGCTGTTTTTT. This sequence encodes CASSQASGVRNTGELFF.

V gene TRBV11-2 combines with J gene TRBJ1-2, with D perhaps matching TRBD1 (5 bases). Per the germline V gene, CDR1 is SGHAT and CDR2 is FQNNGV. V lost 0 bases, J lost 7 bases, and 9 bases lay in between. The CDR3 totals 13 residues. This CDR3 is CASSLDLGLGYTF. The CDR3 nucleotides are TGTGCCAGCAGCTTAGATCTGGGGCTTGGCTACACCTTC.

The chain combines TRBV28 with TRBJ1-2; TRBD1 is a possible D gene (5 bases). The CDR3 loop spans 14 amino acids. V gave up 2 bases and J gave up 8 bases, with 15 bases separating them. Germline assignment: CDR1 MDHEN and CDR2 SYDVKM. CDR3 sequence: CASSLKPGVGGYTF. CDR3 nucleotide sequence: TGTGCCAGCAGTTTAAAGCCGGGGGTCGGAGGCTACACCTTC.

V usage is TRBV10-3 and J usage is TRBJ2-7; TRBD1 matches 8 bases. V shed 7 bases and J 6 bases; nucleotides not matched to a gene: 8. The CDR3 length is 13 residues. The germline V gene has CDR1 ENHRY and CDR2 SYGVKD. The CDR3 DNA reads as TGTGCCATCAATCCGGGACAGGCGAGCGAGCAGTACTTC. Amino acids: CAINPGQASEQYF.

This CDR3 is CASSLVRGWTEAFF. The CDR3 DNA sequence: TGTGCCAGCAGTTTGGTGCGGGGGTGGACTGAAGCTTTCTTT. The J gene is TRBJ1-1, the V gene TRBV28, with D possibly TRBD1 on 5 matching bases. The germline gives CDR1 MDHEN, CDR2 SYDVKM. This CDR3 is built from 14 residues. V dropped 3 bases and J dropped 5 bases, with 13 bases sitting between them.

The chain employs TRBV6-6 and TRBJ2-7; D is perhaps TRBD1 (6 bases). CDR3 length equals 16 residues. Germline CDR1 is MNHNY and CDR2 is SVGAGI (reference sequence). The V gene lost 0 bases and the J gene lost 0 bases, with 12 bases spanning the gap. As DNA, the CDR3 is TGTGCCAGCAGTTACTCGGGGGCCTGGGCCTCCTACGAGCAGTACTTC. It encodes CASSYSGAWASYEQYF.

This rearrangement joins TRBV6-5 to TRBJ2-7; D ambiguous. With 8 bases removed from V and 0 bases from J, the gap between germline ends came to 11 bases. Germline V gives CDR1 MNHEY, CDR2 SVGAGI. CDR3 length: 13 amino acids. This CDR3 is CASENPSSYEQYF. CDR3 nucleotides: TGTGCCAGCGAAAATCCTAGCTCCTACGAGCAGTACTTC.

The chain carries TRBV4-2 and TRBJ2-2, with 7 bases aligning to TRBD2. The CDR3 totals 15 residues. The ends lost 0 bases at V and 4 bases at J; junction bases unmatched: 2. Per germline, CDR1 LGHNA and CDR2 YNFKEQ. DNA for the CDR3: TGTGCCAGCAGCCAAGATAGCGGGTCCACCGGGGAGCTGTTTTTT. This codes for CASSQDSGSTGELFF.

The chain carries TRBV23-1 and TRBJ1-2; D possibly corresponds to TRBD1 (6 bases). TRBV23-1 is known as an ORF, though its function is uncertain. The CDR3 has 15 residues. V was clipped by 3 bases and J by 4 bases, with 15 bases between them. As DNA, the CDR3 is TGCGCCAGCAGTCACTCCTGGACAGAACCCTATGGCTACACCTTC. Translated, it gives CASSHSWTEPYGYTF.

The V call is TRBV5-4, the J call TRBJ2-2; TRBD2 agrees at 16 bases. Trimming at V came to 5 bases and at J to 6 bases, leaving 4 bases not matched to a gene. This CDR3 is 16 amino acids long. The germline CDR1 and CDR2 sequences are SGHNT and YYREEE (reference sequence). CDR3 DNA sequence: TGTGCCAGCAGTCCCGGGACTAGCGGGAGGGCCGGGGAGCTGTTTTTT. Its translation: CASSPGTSGRAGELFF.

The chain has TRBV7-2 and TRBJ2-3; 8 bases agree with TRBD1. V shed 3 bases and J 1 base; nucleotides not matched to a gene: 3. CDR1 and CDR2 (germline): SGHTA, FQGNSA. There are 15 residues in the CDR3. This chain's CDR3 is CASSFDRGGTDTQYF. The CDR3 DNA reads TGTGCCAGCAGCTTCGACAGGGGCGGCACAGATACGCAGTATTTT.

V usage is TRBV28 and J usage is TRBJ1-4; perhaps TRBD1 as D (5 bases). The ends were cut back, 7 bases at V and 6 bases at J, with 15 bases in the middle. Germline V gene lookup returns CDR1 MDHEN and CDR2 SYDVKM. CDR3 length equals 14 residues. The CDR3 bases are TGTGCCAGCAAGGCAGGGTTGGAGTATGAAAAACTGTTTTTT. Encoded protein: CASKAGLEYEKLFF. Filled out from reference TRBV28 and TRBJ1-4, the complete variable domain reads DVKVTQSSRYLVKRTGEKVFLECVQDMDHENMFWYRQDPGLGLRLIYFSYDVKMKEKGDIPEGYSVSREKKERFSLILESASTNQTSMYLCASKAGLEYEKLFFGSGTQLSVL.

This clone was observed a single time. The chain employs TRBV7-3 and TRBJ2-1; D ambiguous. The CDR3 runs 14 residues. V was trimmed by 3 bases and J by 5 bases, leaving 11 bases between them. Germline values: CDR1 SGHTA, CDR2 FQGTGA. For the CDR3, the DNA is TGTGCCAGCAGCTTGGGTGGAGCACACAATGAGCAGTTCTTC. This sequence encodes CASSLGGAHNEQFF.

V is TRBV6-5 and J is TRBJ1-5; a possible D gene is TRBD1 (5 bases). This CDR3 comprises 14 residues. With 2 bases removed from V and 5 bases from J, the gap between germline ends came to 10 bases. CDR1 is MNHEY, CDR2 SVGAGI, per germline. In DNA form, the CDR3 reads TGTGCCAGCAGTTACGACAGAAATGATCAGCCCCAGCATTTT. The encoded protein is CASSYDRNDQPQHF.

The gene calls are TRBV5-1 and TRBJ2-7; 12 bases are shared with TRBD1. The J segment lost 4 bases and the V segment lost 3 bases, leaving 5 bases of the junction unmatched. The CDR3 is 15 amino acids. Germline V gene data show CDR1 as SGHRS and CDR2 as YFSETQ. The CDR3 sequence is CASSSGQGARYEQYF. CDR3 DNA: TGCGCCAGCAGCTCGGGACAGGGGGCAAGGTACGAGCAGTACTTC.

V and J are TRBV19 and TRBJ2-1; the match to TRBD2 covers 7 bases. The J segment lost 5 bases and the V segment lost 3 bases, leaving 4 bases of the junction unmatched. CDR1 LNHDA and CDR2 SQIVND come from the germline V gene (reference sequence). This CDR3 contains 14 residues. CDR3 protein: CASSIQRDHNEQFF. In DNA form, the CDR3 reads TGTGCCAGTAGTATCCAGCGGGATCACAATGAGCAGTTCTTC.

In its sample, this clone was seen once. The chain joins TRBV12-3 or TRBV12-4 to TRBJ1-1; D is possibly TRBD1 (5 bases). Trimming took 7 bases from V and 11 from J, leaving 20 bases between them. The CDR3 extends over 13 amino acids. CDR3 in amino acids: CASTQTRGRDAFF. Here the CDR3 DNA reads TGTGCCAGCACTCAAACCCGGGGGAGGGATGCTTTCTTT.

V usage is TRBV6-2 or TRBV6-3 and J usage is TRBJ1-2, with 7 bases lining up with TRBD1. Germline CDR1 is MNHEY and CDR2 is SVGEGT. The CDR3 is made up of 13 amino acids. J was trimmed by 2 bases and V by 4 bases; bases with no gene match: 1. The CDR3: CASSLQGNYGYTF. The CDR3 DNA reads TGTGCCAGCAGTTTACAGGGGAACTATGGCTACACCTTC.

The chain links TRBV21-1 to TRBJ2-7; the D segment call TRBD2 is taken from the table without a DNA check. TRBV21-1 has pseudogene status. The CDR3 covers 17 residues. This CDR3 is CASSKVHLAGTPYEQYF. The CDR3 DNA reads as TGTGCCAGCAGCAAAGTTCACCTAGCGGGAACCCCCTACGAGCAGTACTTC.

This clone has just a few counts. V gene TRBV5-8 combines with J gene TRBJ2-7, with D uncertain. From germline, CDR1 is SGHTS and CDR2 YDEGEE. This CDR3 comprises 12 residues. The germline V and J ends were trimmed by 4 bases and 2 bases, with 7 bases remaining between them. The CDR3 DNA is TGTGCCAGCAGCCCCCGGGCCTACGAGCAGTACTTC. Amino acid sequence: CASSPRAYEQYF.

In its sample, this clone was seen once. CDR3 region: CASSFNRVNYGYTF. Here the CDR3 DNA reads TGTGCCAGCAGTTTCAACAGGGTGAACTATGGCTACACCTTC. The J gene is TRBJ1-2, the V gene TRBV27, with D tentatively TRBD1 (6 bases). The CDR3 spans 14 residues. The V gene's germline CDR1 is MNHEY and CDR2 SMNVEV (reference sequence). The ends were cut back, 3 bases at V and 2 bases at J, with 10 bases in the middle.

The chain is built from TRBV2 and TRBJ2-1; D is unclear. CDR3 length equals 13 residues. Looked up from germline, CDR1 is SNHLY and CDR2 is FYNNEI. V was shortened by 8 bases and J by 8 bases, with 16 bases between the two germline ends. CDR3 in DNA: TGTGCCAGCGGTTTCGAGACTTTCCATGAGCAGTTCTTC. Its translation is CASGFETFHEQFF.